The 3 T cell receptor beta chains listed next were all sequenced from one sample in a study of T cell responses to AZD1222 COVID-19 vaccine. This table comes from immunoSEQ multiplex PCR, and its TCRdb copy is limited to in-frame clones, with some not included. The sample yields some 100,000 clones, about 87% seen once. The specimen was peripheral blood, collected on day 0 of AZD1222 vaccination. These receptors were collected from an adult in good health.

The rearrangement joins TRBV9 to TRBJ1-3, with D possibly matching TRBD1 (6 bases). The CDR3 spans 15 residues. Germline values: CDR1 SGDLS, CDR2 YYNGEE. V was pared by 2 bases and J by 0 bases, with 9 bases between. Here the CDR3 DNA reads TGTGCCAGCAGCGTGACAGGTTTCTCTGGAAACACCATATATTTT. It yields the protein CASSVTGFSGNTIYF.

V and J are TRBV5-5 and TRBJ1-1; 8 nucleotides align to TRBD1. With 2 bases clipped from V and 7 bases from J, the junction kept 7 bases outside the gene matches. CDR3 size: 14 residues. Germline values: CDR1 SGHKS, CDR2 YYEKEE (reference sequence). CDR3 amino acids: CASSFYQGAIEAFF. The CDR3 bases are TGTGCCAGCAGCTTCTATCAGGGGGCGATTGAAGCTTTCTTT.

This clone was detected a few times. The rearrangement links TRBV5-6 to TRBJ1-6; D not resolved. The CDR3 runs 14 residues. Germline assignment: CDR1 SGHDT and CDR2 YYEEEE. The V gene lost 0 bases and the J gene lost 7 bases, with 8 bases spanning the gap. CDR3 sequence reads: CASSLVGNNSPLHF. The CDR3 DNA is TGTGCCAGCAGCTTGGTAGGGAACAATTCACCCCTCCACTTT.